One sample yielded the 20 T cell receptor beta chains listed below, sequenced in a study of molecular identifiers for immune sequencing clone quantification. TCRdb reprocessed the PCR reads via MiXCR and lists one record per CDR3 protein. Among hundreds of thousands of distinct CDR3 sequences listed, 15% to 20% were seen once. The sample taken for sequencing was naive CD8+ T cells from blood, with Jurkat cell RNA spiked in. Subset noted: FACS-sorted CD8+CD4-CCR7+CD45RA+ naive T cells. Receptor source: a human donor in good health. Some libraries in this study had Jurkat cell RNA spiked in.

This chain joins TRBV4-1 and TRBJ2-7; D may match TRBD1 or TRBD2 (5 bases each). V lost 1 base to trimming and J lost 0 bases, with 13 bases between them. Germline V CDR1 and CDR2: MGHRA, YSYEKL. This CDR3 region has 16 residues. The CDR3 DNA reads TGCGCCAGCAGCCAAGGTCCTCGGGGACCCTCCTACGAGCAGTACTTC. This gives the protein CASSQGPRGPSYEQYF.

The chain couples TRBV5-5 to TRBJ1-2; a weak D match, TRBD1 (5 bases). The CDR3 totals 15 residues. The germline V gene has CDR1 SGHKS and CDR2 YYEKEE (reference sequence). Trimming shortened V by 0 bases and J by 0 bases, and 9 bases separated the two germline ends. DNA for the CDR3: TGTGCCAGCAGCTTGGATGGGGCGTCTAACTATGGCTACACCTTC. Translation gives CASSLDGASNYGYTF. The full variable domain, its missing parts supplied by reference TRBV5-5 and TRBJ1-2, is DAGVTQSPTHLIKTRGQQVTLRCSPISGHKSVSWYQQVLGQGPQFIFQYYEKEERGRGNFPDRFSARQFPNYSSELNVNALLLGDSALYLCASSLDGASNYGYTFGSGTRLTVV.

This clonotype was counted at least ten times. This CDR3 is CSAAKGGAQYF. DNA of the CDR3: TGCAGTGCCGCAAAGGGGGGTGCGCAGTATTTT. The chain recombines TRBV20-1 with TRBJ2-3; the D call may be TRBD1 or TRBD2 (6 bases each). This CDR3 spans 11 amino acids. Looked up from germline, CDR1 is DFQATT and CDR2 is SNEGSKA (reference sequence). V gave up 6 bases and J gave up 10 bases, with 14 bases separating them.

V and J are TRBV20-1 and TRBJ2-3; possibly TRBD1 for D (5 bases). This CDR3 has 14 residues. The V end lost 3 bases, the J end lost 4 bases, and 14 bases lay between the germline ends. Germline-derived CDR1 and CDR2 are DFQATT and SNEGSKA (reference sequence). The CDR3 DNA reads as TGCAGTGCTAGTGACAGAATTTTGGCAGATACGCAGTATTTT. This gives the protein CSASDRILADTQYF.

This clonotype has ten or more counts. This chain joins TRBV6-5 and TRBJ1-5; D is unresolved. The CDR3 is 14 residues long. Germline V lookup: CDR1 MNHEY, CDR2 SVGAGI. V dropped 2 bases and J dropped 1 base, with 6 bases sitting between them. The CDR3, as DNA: TGTGCCAGCAGTTACACCTCCAGCAATCAGCCCCAGCATTTT. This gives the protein CASSYTSSNQPQHF.

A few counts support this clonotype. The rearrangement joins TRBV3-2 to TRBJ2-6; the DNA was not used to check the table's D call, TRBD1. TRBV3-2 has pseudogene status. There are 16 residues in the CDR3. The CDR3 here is CASSRLQDSGANVLTF. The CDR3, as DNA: TGTGCCAGCAGCCGTTTACAGGACTCTGGGGCCAACGTCCTGACTTTC.

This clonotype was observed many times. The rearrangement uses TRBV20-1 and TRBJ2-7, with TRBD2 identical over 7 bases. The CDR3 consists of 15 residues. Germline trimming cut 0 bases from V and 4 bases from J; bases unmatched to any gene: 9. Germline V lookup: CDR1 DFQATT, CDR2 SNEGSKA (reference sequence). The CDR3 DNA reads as TGCAGTGCTAGAGACCCAGGACTAGATTTTTACGAGCAGTACTTC. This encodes CSARDPGLDFYEQYF.

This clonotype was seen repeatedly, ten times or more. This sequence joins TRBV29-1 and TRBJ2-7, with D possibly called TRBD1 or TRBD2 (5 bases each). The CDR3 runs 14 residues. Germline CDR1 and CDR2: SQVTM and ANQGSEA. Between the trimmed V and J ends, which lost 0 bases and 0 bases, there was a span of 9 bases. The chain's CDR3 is CSVEDVGASYEQYF. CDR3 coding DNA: TGCAGCGTTGAAGACGTCGGGGCCTCCTACGAGCAGTACTTC.

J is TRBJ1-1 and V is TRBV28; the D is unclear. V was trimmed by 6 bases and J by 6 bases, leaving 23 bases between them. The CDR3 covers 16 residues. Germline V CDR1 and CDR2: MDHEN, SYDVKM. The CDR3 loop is CASSPLRGVENAEAFF. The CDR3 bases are TGTGCCAGCAGCCCGCTTCGTGGGGTCGAAAACGCTGAAGCTTTCTTT. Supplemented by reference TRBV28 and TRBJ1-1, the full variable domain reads DVKVTQSSRYLVKRTGEKVFLECVQDMDHENMFWYRQDPGLGLRLIYFSYDVKMKEKGDIPEGYSVSREKKERFSLILESASTNQTSMYLCASSPLRGVENAEAFFGQGTRLTVV.

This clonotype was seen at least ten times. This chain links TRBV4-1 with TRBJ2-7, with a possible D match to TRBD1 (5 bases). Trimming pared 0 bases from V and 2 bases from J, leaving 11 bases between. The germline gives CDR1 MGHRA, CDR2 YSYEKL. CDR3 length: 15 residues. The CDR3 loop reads CASSQDFPGTYEQYF. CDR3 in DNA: TGCGCCAGCAGCCAAGACTTCCCAGGGACCTACGAGCAGTACTTC.

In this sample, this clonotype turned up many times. The CDR3 loop reads CAWSVRGTGELFF. CDR3 coding DNA: TGTGCCTGGAGTGTACGGGGGACCGGGGAGCTGTTTTTT. This chain joins TRBV30 and TRBJ2-2, with a possible D match to TRBD2 (6 bases). Germline lookup yields CDR1 GTSNPN and CDR2 SVGIG (reference sequence). The CDR3 sequence is 13 residues long. V shed 0 bases and J shed 5 bases, with 7 bases lying between them. The complete variable domain, with remaining parts taken from reference TRBV30 and TRBJ2-2, reads SQTIHQWPATLVQPVGSPLSLECTVEGTSNPNLYWYRQAAGRGLQLLFYSVGIGQISSEVPQNLSASRPQDRQFILSSKKLLLSDSGFYLCAWSVRGTGELFFGEGSRLTVL.

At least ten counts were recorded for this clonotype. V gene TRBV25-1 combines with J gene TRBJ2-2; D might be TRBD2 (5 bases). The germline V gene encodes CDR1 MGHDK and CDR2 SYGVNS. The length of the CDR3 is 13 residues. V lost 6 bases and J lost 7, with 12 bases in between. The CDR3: CASRDFLVGELFF. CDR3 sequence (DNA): TGTGCCAGCAGGGACTTTCTCGTCGGGGAGCTGTTTTTT.

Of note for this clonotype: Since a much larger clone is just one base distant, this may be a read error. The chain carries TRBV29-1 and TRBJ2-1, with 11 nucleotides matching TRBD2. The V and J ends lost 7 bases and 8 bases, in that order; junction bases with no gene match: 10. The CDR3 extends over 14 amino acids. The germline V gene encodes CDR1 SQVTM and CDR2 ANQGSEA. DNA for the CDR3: TGCAGCGCTAGCGGGAGGCGATTTGGCGATGAGCAGTTCTTC. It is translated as CSASGRRFGDEQFF.

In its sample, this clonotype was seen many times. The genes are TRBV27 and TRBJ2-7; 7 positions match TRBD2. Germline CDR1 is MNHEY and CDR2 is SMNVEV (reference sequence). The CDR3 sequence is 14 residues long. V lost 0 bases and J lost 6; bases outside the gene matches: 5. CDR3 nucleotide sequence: TGTGCCAGCAGTTTATCTGCGGGGGTCGGCGAGCAGTACTTC. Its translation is CASSLSAGVGEQYF.

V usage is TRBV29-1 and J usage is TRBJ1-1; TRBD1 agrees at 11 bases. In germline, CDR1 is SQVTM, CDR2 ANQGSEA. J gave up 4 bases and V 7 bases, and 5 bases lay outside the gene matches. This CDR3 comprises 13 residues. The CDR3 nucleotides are TGCAGCGCTCCGGACAGGGGGCGCACTGAAGCTTTCTTT. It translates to CSAPDRGRTEAFF. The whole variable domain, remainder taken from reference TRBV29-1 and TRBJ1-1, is SAVISQKPSRDICQRGTSLTIQCQVDSQVTMMFWYRQQPGQSLTLIATANQGSEATYESGFVIDKFPISRPNLTFSTLTVSNMSPEDSSIYLCSAPDRGRTEAFFGQGTRLTVV.

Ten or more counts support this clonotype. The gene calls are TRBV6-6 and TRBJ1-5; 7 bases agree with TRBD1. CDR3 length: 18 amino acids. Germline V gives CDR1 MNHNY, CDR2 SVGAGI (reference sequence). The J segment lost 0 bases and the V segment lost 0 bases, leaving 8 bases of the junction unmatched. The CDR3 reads CASSYSPGGRYSNQPQHF. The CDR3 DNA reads TGTGCCAGCAGTTACTCCCCAGGGGGGAGGTATAGCAATCAGCCCCAGCATTTT.

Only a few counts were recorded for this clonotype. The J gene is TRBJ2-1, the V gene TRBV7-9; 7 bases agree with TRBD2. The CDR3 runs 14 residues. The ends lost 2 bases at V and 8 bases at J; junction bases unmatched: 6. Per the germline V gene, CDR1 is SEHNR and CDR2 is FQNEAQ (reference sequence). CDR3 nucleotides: TGTGCCAGCAGCTTAACTCCGGGAGGCGATGAGCAGTTCTTC. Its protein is CASSLTPGGDEQFF.

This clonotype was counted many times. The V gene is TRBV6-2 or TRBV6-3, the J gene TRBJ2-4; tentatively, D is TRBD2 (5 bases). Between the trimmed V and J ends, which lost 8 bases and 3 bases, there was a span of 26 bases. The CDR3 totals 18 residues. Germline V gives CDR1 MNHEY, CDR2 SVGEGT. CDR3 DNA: TGTGCCAGCGGGCGGTCTAGCTCTCCGGCACTTAACAAAAACATTCAGTACTTC. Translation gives CASGRSSSPALNKNIQYF.

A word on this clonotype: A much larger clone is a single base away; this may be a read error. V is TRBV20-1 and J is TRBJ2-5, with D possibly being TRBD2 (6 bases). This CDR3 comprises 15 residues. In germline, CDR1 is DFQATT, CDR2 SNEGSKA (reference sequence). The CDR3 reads CGARPMEGPWETQYF. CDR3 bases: TGCGGTGCTAGACCGATGGAGGGCCCGTGGGAGACCCAGTACTTC.

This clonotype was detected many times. The CDR3, as DNA: TGTGCCACCAGCAGAGTACCCACAGATACGCAGTATTTT. It translates to CATSRVPTDTQYF. This chain links TRBV15 with TRBJ2-3; no definite D call. This CDR3 has 13 amino acids. Germline V gene lookup returns CDR1 LNHNV and CDR2 YYDKDF (reference sequence). The germline V and J ends were trimmed by 1 base and 2 bases, with 4 bases remaining between them.